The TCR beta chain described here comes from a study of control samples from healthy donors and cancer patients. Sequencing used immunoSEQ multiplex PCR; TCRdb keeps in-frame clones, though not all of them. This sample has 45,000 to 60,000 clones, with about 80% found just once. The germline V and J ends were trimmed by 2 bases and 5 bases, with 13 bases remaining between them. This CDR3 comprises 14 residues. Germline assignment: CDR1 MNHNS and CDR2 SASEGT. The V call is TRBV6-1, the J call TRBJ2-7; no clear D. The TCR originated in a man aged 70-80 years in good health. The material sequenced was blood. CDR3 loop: CASSENRNLNEQYF. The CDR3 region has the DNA TGTGCCAGCAGTGAAAACCGGAACCTAAACGAGCAGTACTTC.